This is a list of T cell receptor beta chains from one sample in a study of T cells in Graves' hyperthyroidism and ophthalmopathy. From the multiplex PCR reads, TCRdb called clonotypes with MiXCR, one entry per CDR3 protein. The sample carries 530,000 or so distinct CDR3 sequences, approximately 44% recorded once. The specimen was peripheral blood or thyroid tissue (not recorded which). The receptors were gathered from a woman younger than 35 with Graves' hyperthyroidism. Both conserved end residues are part of each CDR3. The order of the fields is clone size, J gene, D gene, CDR3 length, V gene, CDR3 protein, CDR3 DNA. The D gene is left open where the match is weak. Some rows have no size entry. The others give once, few or many, or a class for an expanded clone.

clone size: many; J gene: TRBJ1-1; D gene: .; CDR3 length: 13; V gene: TRBV7-9; CDR3 protein: CASSGGGNTEAFF; CDR3 DNA: TGTGCCAGCAGCGGGGGGGGGAACACTGAAGCTTTCTTT
clone size: many; J gene: TRBJ1-5; D gene: TRBD1; CDR3 length: 14; V gene: TRBV7-9; CDR3 protein: CASSSGTANQPQHF; CDR3 DNA: TGTGCCAGCAGTTCCGGGACAGCTAATCAGCCCCAGCATTTT
clone size: many; J gene: TRBJ2-5; D gene: TRBD2; CDR3 length: 13; V gene: TRBV5-1; CDR3 protein: CASSLGTSGAQYF; CDR3 DNA: TGCGCCAGCAGCTTGGGGACTAGCGGGGCCCAGTACTTC
clone size: once; J gene: TRBJ2-7; D gene: TRBD1; CDR3 length: 13; V gene: TRBV19; CDR3 protein: CASIHGQGYEQYF; CDR3 DNA: TGTGCCAGTATCCACGGACAGGGGTACGAGCAGTACTTC
clone size: .; J gene: TRBJ2-5; D gene: TRBD1; CDR3 length: 15; V gene: TRBV15; CDR3 protein: CATSRRTGYRETQYF; CDR3 DNA: TGTGCCACCAGCAGACGGACAGGGTATCGAGAGACCCAGTACTTC
clone size: .; J gene: TRBJ2-7; D gene: TRBD2; CDR3 length: 14; V gene: TRBV29-1; CDR3 protein: CSVSGLAGPYEQYF; CDR3 DNA: TGCAGCGTGAGTGGGCTAGCGGGCCCCTACGAGCAGTACTTC
clone size: few; J gene: TRBJ1-5; D gene: TRBD1; CDR3 length: 14; V gene: TRBV30; CDR3 protein: CAWSVTGGRQPQHF; CDR3 DNA: TGTGCCTGGAGTGTTACAGGGGGACGGCAGCCCCAGCATTTT
clone size: many; J gene: TRBJ2-2; D gene: TRBD1; CDR3 length: 15; V gene: TRBV24-1; CDR3 protein: CATSPGTGVTGELFF; CDR3 DNA: TGTGCCACCTCGCCCGGGACAGGGGTCACCGGGGAGCTGTTTTTT
clone size: .; J gene: TRBJ2-7; D gene: .; CDR3 length: 11; V gene: TRBV25-1; CDR3 protein: CASFGVDEQYF; CDR3 DNA: TGTGCCAGCTTCGGGGTGGACGAGCAGTACTTC
clone size: .; J gene: TRBJ2-7; D gene: .; CDR3 length: 15; V gene: TRBV7-4; CDR3 protein: CASIGAAGGANEQYF; CDR3 DNA: TGTGCCAGCATCGGGGCCGCAGGCGGGGCCAACGAGCAGTACTTC
clone size: .; J gene: TRBJ2-1; D gene: TRBD1; CDR3 length: 16; V gene: TRBV19; CDR3 protein: CASSIFTGGIGNEQFF; CDR3 DNA: TGTGCCAGTAGTATTTTTACAGGGGGCATCGGCAATGAGCAGTTCTTC
clone size: .; J gene: TRBJ2-7; D gene: .; CDR3 length: 16; V gene: TRBV18; CDR3 protein: CASSPPLGGSSYEQYF; CDR3 DNA: TGTGCCAGCTCACCACCGCTAGGGGGGAGCTCCTACGAGCAGTACTTC
clone size: many; J gene: TRBJ1-4; D gene: .; CDR3 length: 14; V gene: TRBV2; CDR3 protein: CASSEYRANEKLFF; CDR3 DNA: TGTGCCAGCAGTGAATACAGGGCTAATGAAAAACTGTTTTTT
clone size: many; J gene: TRBJ2-7; D gene: TRBD2; CDR3 length: 16; V gene: TRBV7-2; CDR3 protein: CASSLPGLAVPYEQYF; CDR3 DNA: TGTGCCAGCAGCTTACCCGGACTAGCGGTTCCATACGAGCAGTACTTC
clone size: many; J gene: TRBJ2-7; D gene: .; CDR3 length: 14; V gene: TRBV13; CDR3 protein: CASSLGASSYEQYF; CDR3 DNA: TGTGCCAGCAGCTTAGGGGCTAGCTCCTACGAGCAGTACTTC
clone size: .; J gene: TRBJ2-6; D gene: .; CDR3 length: 12; V gene: TRBV5-1; CDR3 protein: CASSWTGNVLTF; CDR3 DNA: TGCGCCAGCAGCTGGACGGGGAACGTCCTGACTTTC
clone size: .; J gene: TRBJ1-4; D gene: .; CDR3 length: 17; V gene: TRBV7-8; CDR3 protein: CASSFNGTDATNEKLFF; CDR3 DNA: TGTGCCAGCAGCTTTAACGGGACGGATGCAACTAATGAAAAACTGTTTTTT
clone size: many; J gene: TRBJ2-7; D gene: TRBD2; CDR3 length: 15; V gene: TRBV7-2; CDR3 protein: CASSSRTGGPYEQYF; CDR3 DNA: TGTGCCAGCAGCTCAAGGACGGGGGGACCCTACGAGCAGTACTTC
clone size: .; J gene: TRBJ2-7; D gene: TRBD2; CDR3 length: 16; V gene: TRBV9; CDR3 protein: CASSVGLAGGRDEQYF; CDR3 DNA: TGTGCCAGCAGCGTAGGTCTAGCGGGGGGCCGGGACGAGCAGTACTTC
clone size: many; J gene: TRBJ1-5; D gene: .; CDR3 length: 13; V gene: TRBV10-2; CDR3 protein: CASSVGVGQPQHF; CDR3 DNA: TGCGCCAGCAGTGTAGGGGTTGGGCAGCCCCAGCATTTT
clone size: few; J gene: TRBJ2-2; D gene: TRBD2; CDR3 length: 12; V gene: TRBV29-1; CDR3 protein: CSSGLVTGELFF; CDR3 DNA: TGCAGCTCAGGACTAGTCACCGGGGAGCTGTTTTTT
clone size: .; J gene: TRBJ2-7; D gene: TRBD1; CDR3 length: 13; V gene: TRBV27; CDR3 protein: CASRRDRVHEQYF; CDR3 DNA: TGTGCCAGCAGAAGGGACAGGGTACACGAGCAGTACTTC
clone size: many; J gene: TRBJ1-6; D gene: .; CDR3 length: 15; V gene: TRBV7-9; CDR3 protein: CASSLAIALGSPLHF; CDR3 DNA: TGTGCCAGCAGCTTAGCGATCGCTCTCGGTTCACCCCTCCACTTT
clone size: .; J gene: TRBJ1-1; D gene: .; CDR3 length: 16; V gene: TRBV6-1; CDR3 protein: CASRGHFRRANTEAFF; CDR3 DNA: TGTGCCAGCAGGGGACATTTTCGAAGAGCGAACACTGAAGCTTTCTTT
clone size: once; J gene: TRBJ2-7; D gene: .; CDR3 length: 15; V gene: TRBV12-3/TRBV12-4; CDR3 protein: CASSPPYGEEWEQYF; CDR3 DNA: TGTGCCAGCAGTCCCCCCTACGGGGAAGAGTGGGAGCAGTACTTC
clone size: .; J gene: TRBJ1-2; D gene: TRBD1; CDR3 length: 17; V gene: TRBV24-1; CDR3 protein: CATSAVGGGLDRGAYTF; CDR3 DNA: TGTGCCACCAGTGCCGTGGGTGGGGGGTTGGACAGGGGGGCCTACACCTTC
clone size: .; J gene: TRBJ2-7; D gene: .; CDR3 length: 13; V gene: TRBV15; CDR3 protein: CATSRGTIREQYF; CDR3 DNA: TGTGCCACCAGCAGAGGGACAATAAGGGAGCAGTACTTC
clone size: .; J gene: TRBJ2-1; D gene: .; CDR3 length: 14; V gene: TRBV7-2; CDR3 protein: CASTRDSSYNEQFF; CDR3 DNA: TGTGCCAGCACCCGCGACTCCTCCTACAATGAGCAGTTCTTC
clone size: many; J gene: TRBJ1-2; D gene: .; CDR3 length: 14; V gene: TRBV6-5; CDR3 protein: CASSSAVSNYGYTF; CDR3 DNA: TGTGCCAGCAGTTCTGCAGTATCTAACTATGGCTACACCTTC
clone size: .; J gene: TRBJ2-5; D gene: .; CDR3 length: 14; V gene: TRBV4-1; CDR3 protein: CASSQGWDGATQYF; CDR3 DNA: TGCGCCAGCAGCCAAGGGTGGGACGGTGCGACCCAGTACTTC
clone size: few; J gene: TRBJ2-2; D gene: .; CDR3 length: 13; V gene: TRBV5-4; CDR3 protein: CASSTGSQRELFF; CDR3 DNA: TGTGCCAGCAGCACCGGGTCCCAGAGGGAGCTGTTTTTT
clone size: few; J gene: TRBJ2-3; D gene: .; CDR3 length: 10; V gene: TRBV29-1; CDR3 protein: CSVGEDTQYF; CDR3 DNA: TGCAGCGTTGGAGAAGATACGCAGTATTTT
clone size: .; J gene: TRBJ1-5; D gene: .; CDR3 length: 14; V gene: TRBV20-1; CDR3 protein: CSYSAAAGNQPQHF; CDR3 DNA: TGCAGTTACTCGGCGGCAGCGGGCAATCAGCCCCAGCATTTT
clone size: few; J gene: TRBJ1-6; D gene: TRBD1; CDR3 length: 14; V gene: TRBV20-1; CDR3 protein: CSARSAGGNSPLHF; CDR3 DNA: TGCAGTGCTAGGTCAGCAGGGGGGAATTCACCCCTCCACTTT
clone size: many; J gene: TRBJ2-5; D gene: .; CDR3 length: 11; V gene: TRBV7-8; CDR3 protein: CASSRTGSQYF; CDR3 DNA: TGTGCCAGCAGCCGAACAGGGAGCCAGTACTTC
clone size: many; J gene: TRBJ2-7; D gene: TRBD2; CDR3 length: 15; V gene: TRBV29-1; CDR3 protein: CSVEDRGGANGEQYF; CDR3 DNA: TGCAGCGTTGAAGATCGGGGGGGGGCGAATGGCGAGCAGTACTTC
clone size: many; J gene: TRBJ2-7; D gene: .; CDR3 length: 12; V gene: TRBV29-1; CDR3 protein: CSVETAPYEQYF; CDR3 DNA: TGCAGCGTTGAGACTGCTCCCTACGAGCAGTACTTC
clone size: .; J gene: TRBJ2-2; D gene: .; CDR3 length: 15; V gene: TRBV4-2; CDR3 protein: CASSLSARNTGELFF; CDR3 DNA: TGTGCCAGCAGTCTATCGGCGCGGAACACCGGGGAGCTGTTTTTT
clone size: .; J gene: TRBJ2-5; D gene: .; CDR3 length: 13; V gene: TRBV7-9; CDR3 protein: CASSLEENQPQYF; CDR3 DNA: TGTGCCAGCAGCTTAGAGGAGAATCAGCCCCAGTACTTC
clone size: .; J gene: TRBJ1-1; D gene: TRBD1; CDR3 length: 17; V gene: TRBV19; CDR3 protein: CASSLVGTDILSTEAFF; CDR3 DNA: TGTGCCAGCAGCTTGGTAGGGACAGATATTTTGAGCACTGAAGCTTTCTTT
clone size: many; J gene: TRBJ2-5; D gene: TRBD2; CDR3 length: 15; V gene: TRBV20-1; CDR3 protein: CSARAGREGPETQYF; CDR3 DNA: TGCAGTGCTAGAGCCGGGCGGGAGGGCCCAGAGACCCAGTACTTC
clone size: .; J gene: TRBJ2-3; D gene: TRBD2; CDR3 length: 15; V gene: TRBV24-1; CDR3 protein: CATRKSGRADDTQYF; CDR3 DNA: TGTGCCACCAGGAAAAGCGGGAGGGCCGACGATACGCAGTATTTT
clone size: .; J gene: TRBJ1-2; D gene: .; CDR3 length: 13; V gene: TRBV5-4; CDR3 protein: CASSYRTDYGYTF; CDR3 DNA: TGTGCCAGCAGCTACCGGACGGATTATGGCTACACCTTC
clone size: .; J gene: TRBJ2-5; D gene: .; CDR3 length: 16; V gene: TRBV7-9; CDR3 protein: CASSVARDSGKETQYF; CDR3 DNA: TGTGCCAGCAGCGTTGCCCGGGACAGCGGGAAAGAGACCCAGTACTTC
clone size: .; J gene: TRBJ2-6; D gene: TRBD1; CDR3 length: 13; V gene: TRBV29-1; CDR3 protein: CSVEDSGGNVLTF; CDR3 DNA: TGCAGCGTTGAAGACTCAGGGGGCAACGTCCTGACTTTC
clone size: .; J gene: TRBJ2-7; D gene: TRBD2; CDR3 length: 14; V gene: TRBV15; CDR3 protein: CATSLGGSSYEQYF; CDR3 DNA: TGTGCCACCAGCCTAGGCGGGAGCTCCTACGAGCAGTACTTC
clone size: .; J gene: TRBJ2-1; D gene: TRBD2; CDR3 length: 17; V gene: TRBV7-6; CDR3 protein: CASSLDRWTSGTNEQFF; CDR3 DNA: TGTGCCAGCAGCTTAGATAGGTGGACTAGCGGGACTAATGAGCAGTTCTTC
clone size: .; J gene: TRBJ1-4; D gene: TRBD1; CDR3 length: 14; V gene: TRBV19; CDR3 protein: CASSAGGLTEKLFF; CDR3 DNA: TGTGCCAGTAGCGCAGGGGGGTTGACTGAAAAACTGTTTTTT
clone size: .; J gene: TRBJ2-5; D gene: TRBD1; CDR3 length: 13; V gene: TRBV29-1; CDR3 protein: CSVDRTGGETQYF; CDR3 DNA: TGCAGCGTCGATAGGACAGGGGGAGAGACCCAGTACTTC
clone size: .; J gene: TRBJ1-4; D gene: .; CDR3 length: 14; V gene: TRBV4-1; CDR3 protein: CASSPQGTNEKPFF; CDR3 DNA: TGCGCCAGCAGTCCCCAGGGTACGAATGAAAAACCGTTTTTT